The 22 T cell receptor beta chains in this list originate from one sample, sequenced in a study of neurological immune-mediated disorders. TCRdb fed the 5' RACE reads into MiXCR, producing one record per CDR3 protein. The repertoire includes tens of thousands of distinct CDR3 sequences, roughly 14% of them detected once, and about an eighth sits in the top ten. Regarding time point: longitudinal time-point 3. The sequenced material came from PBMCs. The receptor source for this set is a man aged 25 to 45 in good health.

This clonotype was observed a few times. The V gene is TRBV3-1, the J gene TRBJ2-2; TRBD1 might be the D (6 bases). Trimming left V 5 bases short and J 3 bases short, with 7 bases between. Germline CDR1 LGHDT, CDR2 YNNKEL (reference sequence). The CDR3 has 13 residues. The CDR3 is CASSKGDTGELFF. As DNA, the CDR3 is TGTGCCAGCAGCAAGGGGGACACCGGGGAGCTGTTTTTT.

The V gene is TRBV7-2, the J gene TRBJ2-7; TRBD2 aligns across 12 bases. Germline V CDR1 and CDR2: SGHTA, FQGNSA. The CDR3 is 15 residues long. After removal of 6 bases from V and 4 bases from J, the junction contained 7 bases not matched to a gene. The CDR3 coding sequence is TGTGCCAGCAGTTCTAGCGGGAGGGCCGTTTACGAGCAGTACTTC. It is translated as CASSSSGRAVYEQYF.

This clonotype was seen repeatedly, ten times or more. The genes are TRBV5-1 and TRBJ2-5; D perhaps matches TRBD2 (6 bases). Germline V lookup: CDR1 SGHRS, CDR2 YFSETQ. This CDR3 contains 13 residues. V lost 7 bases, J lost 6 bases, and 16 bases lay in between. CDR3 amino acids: CASHQSGVKTQYF. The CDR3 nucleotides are TGCGCCAGCCACCAATCGGGGGTGAAGACCCAGTACTTC.

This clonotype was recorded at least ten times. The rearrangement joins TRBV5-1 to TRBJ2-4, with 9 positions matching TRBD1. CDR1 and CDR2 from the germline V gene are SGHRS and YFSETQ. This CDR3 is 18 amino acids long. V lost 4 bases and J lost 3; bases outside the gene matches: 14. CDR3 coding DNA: TGCGCCAGCAGCCCCAAAATTCCGGGACAGGGTGGCAAAAACATTCAGTACTTC. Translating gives CASSPKIPGQGGKNIQYF.

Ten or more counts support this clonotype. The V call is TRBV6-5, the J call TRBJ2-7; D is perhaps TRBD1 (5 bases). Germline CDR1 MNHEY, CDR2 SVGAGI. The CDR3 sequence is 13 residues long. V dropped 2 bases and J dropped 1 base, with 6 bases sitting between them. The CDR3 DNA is TGTGCCAGCAGTTACCAGGGTTCCTACGAGCAGTACTTC. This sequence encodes CASSYQGSYEQYF.

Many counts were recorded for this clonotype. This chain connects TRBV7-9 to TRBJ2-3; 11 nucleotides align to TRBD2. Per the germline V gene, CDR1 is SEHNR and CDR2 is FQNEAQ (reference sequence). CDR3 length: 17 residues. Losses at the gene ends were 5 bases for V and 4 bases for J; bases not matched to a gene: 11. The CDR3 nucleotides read TGTGCCAGCAGCCCAACCCGGACTAGCGGGTTGGCAGATACGCAGTATTTT. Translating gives CASSPTRTSGLADTQYF.

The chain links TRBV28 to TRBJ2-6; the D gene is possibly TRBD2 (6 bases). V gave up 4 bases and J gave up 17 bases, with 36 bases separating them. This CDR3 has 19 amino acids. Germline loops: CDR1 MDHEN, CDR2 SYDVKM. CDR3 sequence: CASSSPNRGAGSGANFMTF. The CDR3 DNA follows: TGTGCCAGCAGTTCCCCTAATCGGGGCGCGGGGTCTGGGGCCAACTTCATGACTTTC.

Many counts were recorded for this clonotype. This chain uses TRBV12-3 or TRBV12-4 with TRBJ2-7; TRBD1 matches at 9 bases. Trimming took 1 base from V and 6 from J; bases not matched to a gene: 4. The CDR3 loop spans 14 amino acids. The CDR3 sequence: CASSLGTGVREQYF. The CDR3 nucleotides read TGTGCCAGCAGTTTAGGGACAGGGGTGCGCGAGCAGTACTTC.

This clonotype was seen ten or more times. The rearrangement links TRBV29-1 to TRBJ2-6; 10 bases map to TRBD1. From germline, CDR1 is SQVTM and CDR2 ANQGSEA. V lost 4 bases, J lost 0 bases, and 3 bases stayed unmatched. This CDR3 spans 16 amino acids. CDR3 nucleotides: TGCAGCGTTGGGACAGGGGGAATCTCTGGGGCCAACGTCCTGACTTTC. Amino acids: CSVGTGGISGANVLTF. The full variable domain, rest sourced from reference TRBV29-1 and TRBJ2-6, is SAVISQKPSRDICQRGTSLTIQCQVDSQVTMMFWYRQQPGQSLTLIATANQGSEATYESGFVIDKFPISRPNLTFSTLTVSNMSPEDSSIYLCSVGTGGISGANVLTFGAGSRLTVL.

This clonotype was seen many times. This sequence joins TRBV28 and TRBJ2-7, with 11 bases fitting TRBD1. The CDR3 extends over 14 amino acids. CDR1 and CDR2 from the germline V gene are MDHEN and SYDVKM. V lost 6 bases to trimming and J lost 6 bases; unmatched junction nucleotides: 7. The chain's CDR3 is CASRGGQGAREQYF. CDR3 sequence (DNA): TGTGCCAGCAGGGGAGGACAGGGGGCGCGCGAGCAGTACTTC.

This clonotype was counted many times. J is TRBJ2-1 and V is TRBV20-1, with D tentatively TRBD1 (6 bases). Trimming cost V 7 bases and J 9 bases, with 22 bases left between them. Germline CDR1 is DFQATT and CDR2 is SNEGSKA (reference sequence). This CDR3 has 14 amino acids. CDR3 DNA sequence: TGCAGTGATCTCATTGGGGGCGCGGATGGTGAGCAGTTCTTC. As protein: CSDLIGGADGEQFF.

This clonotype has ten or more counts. The CDR3 loop is CSVKTDNSLNEQFF. CDR3 DNA sequence: TGCAGCGTGAAAACAGACAATTCTCTCAATGAGCAGTTCTTC. J is TRBJ2-1 and V is TRBV29-1; D gene uncertain. The length of the CDR3 is 14 residues. V dropped 6 bases and J dropped 6 bases, with 18 bases sitting between them. Germline V gene sequence: CDR1 SQVTM, CDR2 ANQGSEA.

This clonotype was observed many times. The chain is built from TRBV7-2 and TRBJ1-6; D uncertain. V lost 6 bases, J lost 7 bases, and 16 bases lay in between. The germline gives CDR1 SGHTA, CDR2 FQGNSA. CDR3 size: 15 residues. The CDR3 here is CASRLSSGSNSPLHF. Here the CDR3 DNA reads TGTGCCAGCAGGCTGTCCTCCGGGAGCAATTCACCCCTCCACTTT.

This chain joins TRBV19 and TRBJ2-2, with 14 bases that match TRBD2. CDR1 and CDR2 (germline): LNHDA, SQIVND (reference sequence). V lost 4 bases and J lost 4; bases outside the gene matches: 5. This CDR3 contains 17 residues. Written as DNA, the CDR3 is TGTGCCAGTAGTAGGGGACTAGCGGGAGTAGGCACCGGGGAGCTGTTTTTT. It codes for CASSRGLAGVGTGELFF.

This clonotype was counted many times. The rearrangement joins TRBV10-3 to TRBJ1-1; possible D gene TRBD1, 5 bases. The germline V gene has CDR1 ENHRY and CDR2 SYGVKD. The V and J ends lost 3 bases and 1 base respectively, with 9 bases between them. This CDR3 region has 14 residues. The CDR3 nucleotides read TGTGCCATCAGTGACGGGACGAGGAACACTGAAGCTTTCTTT. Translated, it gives CAISDGTRNTEAFF.

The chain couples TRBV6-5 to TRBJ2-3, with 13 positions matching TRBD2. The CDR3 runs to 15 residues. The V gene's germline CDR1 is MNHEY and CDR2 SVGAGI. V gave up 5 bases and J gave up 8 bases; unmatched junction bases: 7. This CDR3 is CASSPGLAGPSTQYF. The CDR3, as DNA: TGTGCCAGCAGTCCGGGACTAGCGGGACCTAGTACGCAGTATTTT.

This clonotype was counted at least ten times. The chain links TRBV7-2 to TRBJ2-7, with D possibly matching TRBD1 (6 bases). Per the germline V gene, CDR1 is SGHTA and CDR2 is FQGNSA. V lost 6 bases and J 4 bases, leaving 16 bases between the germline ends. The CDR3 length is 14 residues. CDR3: CASSPRQAKYEQYF. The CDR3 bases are TGTGCCAGCAGTCCAAGACAGGCCAAATACGAGCAGTACTTC.

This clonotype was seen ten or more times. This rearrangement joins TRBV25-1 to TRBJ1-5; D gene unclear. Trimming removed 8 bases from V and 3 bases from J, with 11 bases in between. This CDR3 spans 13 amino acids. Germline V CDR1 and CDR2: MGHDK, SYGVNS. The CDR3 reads CASSAGPNQPQHF. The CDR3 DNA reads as TGTGCCAGCTCGGCAGGACCCAATCAGCCCCAGCATTTT.

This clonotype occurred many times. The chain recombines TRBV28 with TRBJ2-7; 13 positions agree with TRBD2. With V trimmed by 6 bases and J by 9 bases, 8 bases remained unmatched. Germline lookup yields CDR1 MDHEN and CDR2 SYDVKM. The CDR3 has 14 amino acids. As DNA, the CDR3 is TGTGCCAGCAGGAGGACTAGCGGGAGCCCACGGCAGTACTTC. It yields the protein CASRRTSGSPRQYF.

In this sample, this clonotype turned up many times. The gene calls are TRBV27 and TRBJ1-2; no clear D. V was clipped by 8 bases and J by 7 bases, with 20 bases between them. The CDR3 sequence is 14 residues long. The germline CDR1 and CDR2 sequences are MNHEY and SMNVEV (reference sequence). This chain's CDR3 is CASVSQRGLGGYTF. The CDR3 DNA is TGTGCCAGCGTATCTCAACGGGGATTAGGTGGCTACACCTTC.

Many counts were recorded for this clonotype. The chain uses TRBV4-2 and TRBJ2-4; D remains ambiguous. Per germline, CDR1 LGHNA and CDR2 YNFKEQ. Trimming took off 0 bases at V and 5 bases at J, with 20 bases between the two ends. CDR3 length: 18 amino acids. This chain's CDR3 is CASSQDSGVVGLENIQYF. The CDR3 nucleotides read TGTGCCAGCAGCCAAGATAGTGGAGTAGTGGGCCTCGAAAACATTCAGTACTTC.

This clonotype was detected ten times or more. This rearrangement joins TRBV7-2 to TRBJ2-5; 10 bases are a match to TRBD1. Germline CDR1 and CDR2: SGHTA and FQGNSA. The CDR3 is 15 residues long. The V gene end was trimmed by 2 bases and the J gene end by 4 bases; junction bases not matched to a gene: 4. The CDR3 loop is CASSLMGQGLETQYF. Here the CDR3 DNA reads TGTGCCAGCAGCTTAATGGGACAGGGGTTAGAGACCCAGTACTTC.